This T cell receptor (beta chain) was obtained from a study of blood T cell repertoires in COVID-19. Per the germline V gene, CDR1 is SGHDN and CDR2 is FVKESK. This CDR3 comprises 20 residues. V was clipped by 4 bases and J by 14 bases; unmatched bases: 28. The authors' processing: Using reference gene primer amplification, nucleated cell counts were estimated. Profiled with immunoSEQ multiplex PCR; TCRdb holds only in-frame clones, not every one. For V, J and clone size, that table is used; D and trimming come from the DNA. The sample gives roughly 150,000 clones, approximately 84% of which show up once; about 6% is in the top ten.

The sequenced sample was PBMCs or T cells enriched from blood (not recorded which). V usage is TRBV14 and J usage is TRBJ2-1; 11 bases are shared with TRBD2. The sequence was collected from a woman between 40 and 55 years old with acute COVID-19. The CDR3 sequence: CASSLDLGTGRTSGYTTKFF. CDR3 nucleotide sequence: TGTGCCAGCAGCCTCGACTTGGGGACAGGGCGGACTAGCGGGTATACGACGAAGTTCTTC. Combining the CDR3 with reference TRBV14 and TRBJ2-1 gives the whole variable domain EAGVTQFPSHSVIEKGQTVTLRCDPISGHDNLYWYRRVMGKEIKFLLHFVKESKQDESGMPNNRFLAERTGGTYSTLKVQPAELEDSGVYFCASSLDLGTGRTSGYTTKFFGPGTRLTVL.